These 31 T cell receptor beta chains were all obtained from the same sample, sequenced in a study of blood T cell repertoires in COVID-19. Clones were read by immunoSEQ multiplex PCR, and TCRdb kept only the in-frame ones, dropping some. The sample comprises about 190,000 clones, less than 90% of which are singletons, and about a fifth rests with the top ten. The material sequenced was peripheral blood. Receptors originate from a human donor in a cohort sampled during active COVID-19.

The genes are TRBV5-4 and TRBJ1-1; D is uncertain. CDR3 length: 13 amino acids. Per the germline V gene, CDR1 is SGHNT and CDR2 is YYREEE (reference sequence). V was shortened by 2 bases and J by 6 bases, with 11 bases between the two germline ends. CDR3 coding DNA: TGTGCCAGCAGCTTAGACACAAGTGCTGAAGCTTTCTTT. Protein sequence: CASSLDTSAEAFF.

The chain uses TRBV7-9 and TRBJ1-1, with D perhaps matching TRBD1 (6 bases). Trimming stripped 5 bases from V and 11 bases from J, with 9 bases between. CDR1 SEHNR and CDR2 FQNEAQ come from the germline V gene (reference sequence). The CDR3 is 10 amino acids. CDR3 DNA sequence: TGTGCCAGCAGCCCCCAGGGGGCTTTCTTT. Encoded protein: CASSPQGAFF.

V usage is TRBV10-1 and J usage is TRBJ2-1; 9 bases agree with TRBD1. CDR1 and CDR2 (germline): WNHNN, SYGVQD (reference sequence). J lost 8 bases, V lost 6 bases, and 8 bases had no gene match. The CDR3 contains 14 residues. In DNA form, the CDR3 reads TGCGCCAGCAGGGGACAGGGAGTTTTCGATGAGCAGTTCTTC. It yields the protein CASRGQGVFDEQFF.

The chain has TRBV19 and TRBJ1-2; D perhaps matches TRBD1 (6 bases). The CDR3 length is 14 residues. Germline CDR1 reads LNHDA; CDR2 reads SQIVND (reference sequence). Trimming took off 4 bases at V and 4 bases at J, with 13 bases between the two ends. This CDR3 reads CASSTKQGSYGYTF. CDR3 nucleotides: TGTGCCAGTAGTACCAAACAGGGAAGCTATGGCTACACCTTC.

In this sample, this clone turned up once. V is TRBV18 and J is TRBJ2-1, with D maybe TRBD2 (6 bases). Trimming left V 6 bases short and J 3 bases short, with 15 bases between. The length of the CDR3 is 15 residues. CDR1 and CDR2 from the germline V gene are KGHSH and LQKENI. The CDR3 sequence is CASSSGGRGYNEQFF. The CDR3 bases are TGTGCCAGCTCGTCCGGGGGTCGCGGCTACAATGAGCAGTTCTTC.

The V gene is TRBV7-8, the J gene TRBJ1-5; D ambiguous. The CDR3 has 14 residues. Germline V gives CDR1 SGHVS, CDR2 FQNEAQ. Trimming removed 1 base at V and 5 bases at J, with 9 bases between. In DNA form, the CDR3 reads TGTGCCAGCAGCTTAGGGGAGGAATATCAGCCCCAGCATTTT. Translating gives CASSLGEEYQPQHF.

The gene calls are TRBV9 and TRBJ1-6, with 8 bases that match TRBD1. V lost 6 bases and J lost 6; bases outside the gene matches: 8. CDR1 is SGDLS and CDR2 is YYNGEE in the germline V gene. This CDR3 contains 15 residues. The CDR3 coding sequence is TGTGCCAGCAACTCCCGGGACAGGCCTAATTCACCCCTCCACTTT. Protein: CASNSRDRPNSPLHF. Complete variable domain (other parts from reference TRBV9 and TRBJ1-6): DSGVTQTPKHLITATGQRVTLRCSPRSGDLSVYWYQQSLDQGLQFLIQYYNGEERAKGNILERFSAQQFPDLHSELNLSSLELGDSALYFCASNSRDRPNSPLHFGNGTRLTVT.

The V and J genes are TRBV12-3 or TRBV12-4 and TRBJ1-4; weak D call: TRBD1 (5 bases). The CDR3 loop spans 13 amino acids. Trimming left V 11 bases short and J 5 bases short, with 15 bases between. Here the CDR3 reads CASGREGNEKLFF. The CDR3 nucleotides are TGTGCCTCCGGAAGGGAGGGGAATGAAAAACTGTTTTTT.

The V call is TRBV6-5, the J call TRBJ2-2, with TRBD1 as a possible D gene (5 bases). Germline V gives CDR1 MNHEY, CDR2 SVGAGI. Between the trimmed V and J ends, which lost 4 bases and 6 bases, there was a span of 6 bases. This CDR3 is 12 amino acids long. The CDR3 bases are TGTGCCAGCAGTTGGGGCCCCGGGGAGCTGTTTTTT. Translating it yields CASSWGPGELFF.

V is TRBV5-4 and J is TRBJ2-1; 11 bases line up with TRBD2. V trimming: 4 bases; J trimming: 9 bases; junction bases outside the gene matches: 12. This CDR3 contains 16 residues. The germline V gene has CDR1 SGHNT and CDR2 YYREEE (reference sequence). CDR3 amino acids: CASSVISGRGMGEQFF. In nucleotides, the CDR3 is TGTGCCAGCAGCGTAATTAGCGGGAGGGGGATGGGTGAGCAGTTCTTC.

The V and J genes are TRBV15 and TRBJ2-2, with no clear D. Trimming left V 5 bases short and J 7 bases short, with 14 bases between. The CDR3 is 14 amino acids. CDR1 LNHNV and CDR2 YYDKDF come from the germline V gene (reference sequence). For the CDR3, the DNA is TGTGCCACCAGCTGGGTTTTGAGCGACGGGGAGCTGTTTTTT. This encodes CATSWVLSDGELFF. The whole variable domain, remainder taken from reference TRBV15 and TRBJ2-2, is DAMVIQNPRYQVTQFGKPVTLSCSQTLNHNVMYWYQQKSSQAPKLLFHYYDKDFNNEADTPDNFQSRRPNTSFCFLDIRSPGLGDTAMYLCATSWVLSDGELFFGEGSRLTVL.

On this clone: An end of the junction differs from the germline gene, which may be a read error. The CDR3 region is CASREGGLNNEQFF. The CDR3 bases are TGTGCCAGCAGGGAAGGGGGGCTCAACAATGAGCAGTTCTTC. The chain joins TRBV2 to TRBJ2-1; D may correspond to TRBD1 or TRBD2 (6 bases each). Per germline, CDR1 SNHLY and CDR2 FYNNEI. The CDR3 consists of 14 residues. The variable domain in full, with the rest retrieved from reference TRBV2 and TRBJ2-1, is EPEVTQTPSHQVTQMGQEVILRCVPISNHLYFYWYRQILGQKVEFLVSFYNNEISEKSEIFDDQFSVERPDGSNFTLKIRSTKLEDSAMYFCASREGGLNNEQFFGPGTRLTVL.

The V call is TRBV30, the J call TRBJ1-2, with TRBD1 matching 8 bases. This CDR3 comprises 13 residues. Germline V gives CDR1 GTSNPN, CDR2 SVGIG (reference sequence). The V and J ends lost 2 bases and 3 bases, in that order; junction bases with no gene match: 2. CDR3 DNA: TGTGCCTGGAGTCAGGGGGCCCACTATGGCTACACCTTC. This sequence encodes CAWSQGAHYGYTF.

This clone was found once. J is TRBJ1-2 and V is TRBV19, with D unclear. Germline CDR1 reads LNHDA; CDR2 reads SQIVND (reference sequence). CDR3 size: 15 residues. Deletions cut 4 bases from V and 0 bases from J, with 12 bases between. CDR3 sequence reads: CASSTYGRANYGYTF. The CDR3 DNA is TGTGCCAGTAGTACCTACGGGAGGGCTAACTATGGCTACACCTTC.

The V call is TRBV9, the J call TRBJ1-1, with D unclear. The CDR3 totals 15 residues. Deletions cut 2 bases from V and 1 base from J, with 12 bases between. The germline V gene has CDR1 SGDLS and CDR2 YYNGEE. DNA of the CDR3: TGTGCCAGCAGCGTCCTAACCGACACGAACACTGAAGCTTTCTTT. Protein product: CASSVLTDTNTEAFF.

V is TRBV7-3 and J is TRBJ2-6, with a weak D call TRBD2 (5 bases). V was cut by 5 bases and J by 2 bases, with 10 bases left in between. The germline V gene has CDR1 SGHTA and CDR2 FQGTGA. The CDR3 length is 15 residues. The CDR3, as DNA: TGTGCCAGCAGCGGTCGGGATGCTGGGGCCAACGTCCTGACTTTC. As protein: CASSGRDAGANVLTF.

The rearrangement links TRBV6-5 to TRBJ1-5, with D perhaps matching TRBD1 (6 bases). Between the trimmed V and J ends, which lost 6 bases and 11 bases, there was a span of 14 bases. CDR1 MNHEY and CDR2 SVGAGI come from the germline V gene. This CDR3 contains 12 residues. Written as DNA, the CDR3 is TGTGCCAGCAGGCAGGACAGCCCTTCCCAGCATTTT. It specifies CASRQDSPSQHF.

The CDR3 coding sequence is TGCAGTGCTAGTCTGGGACAGGCCTCCTACGAGCAGTACTTC. It encodes CSASLGQASYEQYF. The chain joins TRBV20-1 to TRBJ2-7, with TRBD1 identical over 8 bases. Germline trimming cut 3 bases from V and 0 bases from J; bases unmatched to any gene: 4. The V gene's germline CDR1 is DFQATT and CDR2 SNEGSKA (reference sequence). This CDR3 region has 14 residues.

This chain links TRBV9 with TRBJ1-1; D is uncertain. Per the germline V gene, CDR1 is SGDLS and CDR2 is YYNGEE. The CDR3 is made up of 15 amino acids. V lost 4 bases to trimming and J lost 4 bases, with 17 bases between them. The chain's CDR3 is CASSPPRRDATEAFF. DNA for the CDR3: TGTGCCAGCAGCCCCCCCCGGAGGGATGCCACTGAAGCTTTCTTT. Drawing the rest from reference TRBV9 and TRBJ1-1, the complete variable domain is DSGVTQTPKHLITATGQRVTLRCSPRSGDLSVYWYQQSLDQGLQFLIQYYNGEERAKGNILERFSAQQFPDLHSELNLSSLELGDSALYFCASSPPRRDATEAFFGQGTRLTVV.

The J gene is TRBJ2-7, the V gene TRBV27; 14 bases map to TRBD2. V gave up 4 bases and J gave up 7 bases; unmatched junction bases: 9. The CDR3 covers 16 residues. Per germline, CDR1 MNHEY and CDR2 SMNVEV (reference sequence). The CDR3 loop reads CASSSAGTSGSNEQYF. DNA for the CDR3: TGTGCCAGCAGTTCCGCCGGGACTAGCGGGAGTAATGAGCAGTACTTC.

This sequence joins TRBV7-3 and TRBJ2-7; TRBD2 matches at 7 bases. V dropped 5 bases and J dropped 0; count of bases not matched to a gene: 10. This CDR3 has 16 residues. Germline V CDR1 and CDR2: SGHTA, FQGTGA. The CDR3 DNA is TGTGCCAGCAGCAATACCGTCAGCGGGGACTCCTACGAGCAGTACGTC. As protein: CASSNTVSGDSYEQYV.

This clone was observed a single time. The chain combines TRBV27 with TRBJ1-2; the D gene is possibly TRBD1 (6 bases). CDR3 size: 18 residues. Germline V CDR1 and CDR2: MNHEY, SMNVEV (reference sequence). Deletions cut 3 bases from V and 7 bases from J, with 27 bases between. The CDR3 DNA reads TGTGCCAGCAGTTTCAGGGTCGGGACACCAAAGGTCGGCAGTGGCTACACCTTC. This codes for CASSFRVGTPKVGSGYTF.

CDR3 in amino acids: CASSLSYQGSPYGYTF. DNA of the CDR3: TGCGCCAGCAGCTTAAGTTATCAGGGGTCCCCCTATGGCTACACCTTC. V usage is TRBV5-1 and J usage is TRBJ1-2; TRBD1 is a possible D gene (6 bases). V lost 2 bases and J 4 bases, leaving 18 bases between the germline ends. The CDR3 spans 16 residues. From germline, CDR1 is SGHRS and CDR2 YFSETQ.

The rearrangement uses TRBV5-4 and TRBJ1-2; D gene ambiguous. Germline assignment: CDR1 SGHNT and CDR2 YYREEE (reference sequence). Trimming stripped 4 bases from V and 3 bases from J, with 13 bases between. The CDR3 runs 14 residues. CDR3 amino acids: CASSPGGGDYGYTF. The CDR3 DNA reads as TGTGCCAGCAGCCCAGGAGGCGGAGACTATGGCTACACCTTC.

The table lists this clone with a few counts. DNA for the CDR3: TGTGCCAGCAGCACCCGATACAGGGATGGTCTCGAGCAGTACGTC. Its protein product is CASSTRYRDGLEQYV. The V call is TRBV21-1, the J call TRBJ2-7; the DNA was not compared with TRBD1, the D call given in the table. TRBV21-1 has pseudogene status. The CDR3 length is 15 residues.

J is TRBJ2-4 and V is TRBV6-2 or TRBV6-3; D uncertain. The CDR3 loop spans 11 amino acids. V was cut by 6 bases and J by 8 bases, with 8 bases left in between. Germline loops: CDR1 MNHEY, CDR2 SVGEGT. The CDR3: CASSGAYIQYF. Here the CDR3 DNA reads TGTGCCAGCAGCGGAGCTTACATTCAGTACTTC.

This clone was picked up one time. The chain joins TRBV4-1 to TRBJ1-5, with a possible D match to TRBD1 (6 bases). CDR1 and CDR2 (germline): MGHRA, YSYEKL. CDR3 length: 13 residues. The V end was cut by 4 bases, the J end by 7 bases, with 11 bases between. The CDR3 DNA reads as TGCGCCAGCAGCCTCGGACAGTGGCAGCCCCAGCATTTT. As protein: CASSLGQWQPQHF.

The chain is built from TRBV2 and TRBJ1-2; TRBD1 might be the D (5 bases). The CDR3 consists of 12 residues. Germline V gene lookup returns CDR1 SNHLY and CDR2 FYNNEI. Trimming stripped 2 bases from V and 4 bases from J, with 5 bases between. CDR3 protein: CASSEQGYGYTF. CDR3 DNA sequence: TGTGCCAGCAGTGAACAGGGCTATGGCTACACCTTC.

J is TRBJ2-7 and V is TRBV2, with TRBD2 identical over 14 bases. The length of the CDR3 is 16 residues. J gave up 3 bases and V 7 bases, and 8 bases lay outside the gene matches. CDR1 SNHLY and CDR2 FYNNEI come from the germline V gene. This chain's CDR3 is CASKGLAGVFFYEQYV. The DNA of the CDR3 is TGTGCCAGCAAGGGACTAGCGGGGGTTTTTTTCTACGAGCAGTACGTC.

J is TRBJ2-1 and V is TRBV27, with TRBD2 identical over 14 bases. Trimming cost V 8 bases and J 5 bases; bases outside gene matches: 17. This CDR3 comprises 19 residues. Germline loops: CDR1 MNHEY, CDR2 SMNVEV (reference sequence). CDR3: CASRRHATSGRADDNEQFF. For the CDR3, the DNA is TGTGCCAGCCGTAGACATGCGACTAGCGGGAGGGCCGACGACAATGAGCAGTTCTTC.

The chain employs TRBV4-1 and TRBJ2-5; 8 bases align to TRBD2. Germline CDR1 and CDR2: MGHRA and YSYEKL. The CDR3 is 19 residues long. Trimming cost V 0 bases and J 5 bases; bases outside gene matches: 17. The CDR3 DNA follows: TGCGCCAGCAGCCAAGAACCCGGGTCGGGCGGGGGGCGACATGAGACCCAGTACTTC. Encoded protein: CASSQEPGSGGGRHETQYF.